The subject of this entry is one TCR beta chain. Clones were read by immunoSEQ multiplex PCR, and TCRdb kept only the in-frame ones, dropping some. The sample lists 90,000 to 100,000 clones; 82% were seen once. The data were taken from a study of blood T cell repertoires in COVID-19. For the study at large: COVID-19 samples from acute and convalescent phases originated in the United States, Italy and Spain. In each case, the material was cDNA or gDNA derived from T cells, B-cell-depleted T cells, or PBMCs.

Losses at the gene ends were 2 bases for V and 2 bases for J; bases not matched to a gene: 13. Germline CDR1 reads MDHEN; CDR2 reads SYDVKM. This CDR3 has 18 residues. The source is a man older than 75 with acute or convalescent COVID-19. This chain uses TRBV28 with TRBJ2-5; 8 positions match TRBD2. What was sequenced was peripheral blood. The CDR3 nucleotides are TGTGCCAGCAGTTTAGCGGGGGGAGCCCGCGCGGCACAAGAGACCCAGTACTTC. Translated, it gives CASSLAGGARAAQETQYF.